This TCR beta chain comes out of a study of blood T cell repertoires in COVID-19 (dated by TCRdb to the early 2020s). In the study overall: The collaborator samples originated in the United States, Italy and Spain and spanned the acute and convalescent phases of COVID-19. The prospective study material was composed of cDNA or gDNA derived from T cells, B-cell-depleted T cells, or PBMCs. Deeply sampled blood TCRbeta repertoires from subjects exposed to, actively infected with, or recovered from COVID-19 were included in the dataset. A de-identified subject ID, COVID-19 status, age in years and sex were almost always included in the sample metadata. Where available, HLA class I and class II types were obtained from metadata supplied by the sample provider rather than from assay-based typing. The repertoires were released in a freely available public database intended as a resource for research on the immune response to SARS-CoV-2. The samples were drawn from the first 160 participants of the ongoing ImmuneRACE study and from under 1,500 subjects provided by 6 global collaborators.

TCRbeta CDR3 regions were amplified from genomic DNA by means of the immunoSEQ Assay, a bias-controlled multiplex PCR. The source study handled its data this way. The number of nucleated cells in each sample was estimated by amplification of reference gene primers within the assay. To quantify the absolute abundance of each unique TCRbeta CDR3 rearrangement, sequence reads were collapsed and filtered. Productive Simpson clonality was computed per sample as the square root of Simpson's diversity index over productive rearrangements. TCRdb re-hosts the immuneACCESS table, in-frame sequences only. Its copies lack some clones; in the studies checked, an unresolved V gene accounts for under half of them, and the cause for the rest is not known. V and J calls and clone size are those listed in that table; D and trimming were worked out from the DNA. The sample has 300,000 to 400,000 clones on record, roughly 85% of them singletons. The ten largest clonotypes hold approximately 4.6% of the sample.

V loses 7 bases of germline sequence and J loses 2 bases, and the interval between the two ends is 15 bases. Taken from the germline V gene, the CDR1 and CDR2 loops are MNHEY and SVGAGI. Spanning cysteine to phenylalanine, the CDR3 consists of 14 amino acids. Kept here is only the CDR3 DNA, which spans 42 bases and is read in frame from base 1. About this clone: What antigen it recognizes has not been identified. One base away there is no much larger clone; base qualities are not given.

The paper as a whole reports these results and caveats: How much clinical and demographic metadata was included differed by source and by participant, and the metadata was provided uncurated.

Participants in the prospective study were aged about 18 to 95 years, lived in some 24 United States geographic areas, and enrolled through a virtual design. In the prospective study, cohorts were assigned on the basis of participant-reported clinical history obtained from a screening survey and a study questionnaire. In the prospective study, whole blood, serum and a nasopharyngeal or oropharyngeal swab were collected from each participant by mobile phlebotomists. Prospective study participants could optionally give additional blood draws and questionnaires over a 2-month period. Before DNA extraction, blood samples from the prospective study were shipped at room temperature or frozen.

The material sequenced was PBMCs or T cells enriched from blood (not recorded which). This clonotype was sampled from a woman aged 40 to 50 with acute COVID-19. The sequence links TRBV6-5 to TRBJ2-7; the D gene lacks a confident call. For the CDR3, the sequence is CASTTVNGPYEQYF. The DNA sequence is TGTGCCAGCACCACAGTAAACGGCCCCTACGAGCAGTACTTC.